This T cell receptor (beta chain) was obtained from a study of cytotoxic CD8 clonotypes in ibrutinib-treated CLL. The germline CDR1 and CDR2 sequences are SQVTM and ANQGSEA. V was cut by 6 bases and J by 8 bases, with 16 bases left in between. The CDR3 runs to 12 residues. This clone has only a few counts. Libraries of TCR beta were made from 1.5 to 2.5 micrograms of genomic DNA that came from cryopreserved PBMCs. The table came from immunoSEQ multiplex PCR; TCRdb's copy has only in-frame clones and leaves some out. The data show 13,000 to 15,000 clones, around 48% seen once. The material was PBMCs, obtained at a 24-month disease-progression time point, from a patient treated with ibrutinib. The rearrangement links TRBV29-1 to TRBJ1-2; D is perhaps TRBD1 (6 bases). The TCR originated in a human donor with chronic lymphocytic leukemia. In DNA, the CDR3 is TGCAGCGTCCAATTCAGGGGTTCCGGCTACACCTTC. This codes for CSVQFRGSGYTF.